What follows describes a single T cell receptor beta chain. What it recognizes is unknown. The authors sorted CD4+ and CD8+ T cells from PBMCs. After isolation, RNA underwent reverse transcription to generate cDNA as the sequencing template. TCRdb keeps only in-frame clones here, not all; method: immunoSEQ multiplex PCR. The sample holds roughly 120,000 clones; 55% to 80% are singletons and the top ten take around 2.7%. V was cut by 1 base and J by 0 bases, with 16 bases left in between. CDR1 and CDR2 (germline): SEHNR, FQNEAQ (reference sequence). This CDR3 comprises 19 residues. The data were obtained in a study of CD8+ T cells in alopecia areata. Study results and limitations: Lesional scalp, especially alopecia totalis/universalis, showed higher clonality than normal scalp. Mice showed clearer TCR sharing than patients did, a gap that was possibly HLA-related. Sequenced scalp T cells also include alphabeta T cells resident in normal skin.

The gene calls are TRBV7-9 and TRBJ2-6; D gene uncertain. The material sequenced was CD4+ T cells sorted from blood. The TCR comes from a human donor in good health. CDR3 sequence (DNA): TGTGCCAGCAGCTTAGTTCCTGCCATCGGCGGCTCTGGGGCCAACGTCCTGACTTTC. Protein: CASSLVPAIGGSGANVLTF.